The text below deals with one T cell receptor beta chain. The data derive from a study of siplizumab effects on memory and regulatory T cells. The length of the CDR3 is 12 residues. The V gene lost 5 bases and the J gene lost 5 bases, with 10 bases spanning the gap. Germline lookup yields CDR1 SEHNR and CDR2 FQNEAQ (reference sequence). TCRdb keeps only in-frame clones here, not all; method: immunoSEQ multiplex PCR. The table lists about 64,000 clones, roughly 96% of them singletons. This chain links TRBV7-9 with TRBJ2-7; D remains unclear. The sample consisted of naive CD8+ T cells sorted from blood. The sequence came from a human donor in good health. The CDR3: CASSPYKDEQYF. The CDR3 coding sequence is TGTGCCAGCAGCCCCTACAAGGACGAGCAGTACTTC.